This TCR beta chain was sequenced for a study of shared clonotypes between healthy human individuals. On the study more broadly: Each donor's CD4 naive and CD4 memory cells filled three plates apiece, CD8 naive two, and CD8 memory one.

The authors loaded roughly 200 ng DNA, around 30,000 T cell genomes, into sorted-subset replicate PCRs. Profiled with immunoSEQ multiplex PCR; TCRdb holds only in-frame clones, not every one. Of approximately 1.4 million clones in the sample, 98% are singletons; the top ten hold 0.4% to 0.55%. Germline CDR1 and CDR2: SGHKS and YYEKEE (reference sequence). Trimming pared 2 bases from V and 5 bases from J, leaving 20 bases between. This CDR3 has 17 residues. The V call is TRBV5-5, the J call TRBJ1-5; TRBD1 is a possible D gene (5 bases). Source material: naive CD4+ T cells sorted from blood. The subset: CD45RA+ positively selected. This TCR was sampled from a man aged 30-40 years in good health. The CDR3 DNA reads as TGTGCCAGCAGCTTATTGGCAGCAGGGTTTCTTGATCAGCCCCAGCATTTT. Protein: CASSLLAAGFLDQPQHF. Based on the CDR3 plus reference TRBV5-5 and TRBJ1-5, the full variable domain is DAGVTQSPTHLIKTRGQQVTLRCSPISGHKSVSWYQQVLGQGPQFIFQYYEKEERGRGNFPDRFSARQFPNYSSELNVNALLLGDSALYLCASSLLAAGFLDQPQHFGDGTRLSIL.